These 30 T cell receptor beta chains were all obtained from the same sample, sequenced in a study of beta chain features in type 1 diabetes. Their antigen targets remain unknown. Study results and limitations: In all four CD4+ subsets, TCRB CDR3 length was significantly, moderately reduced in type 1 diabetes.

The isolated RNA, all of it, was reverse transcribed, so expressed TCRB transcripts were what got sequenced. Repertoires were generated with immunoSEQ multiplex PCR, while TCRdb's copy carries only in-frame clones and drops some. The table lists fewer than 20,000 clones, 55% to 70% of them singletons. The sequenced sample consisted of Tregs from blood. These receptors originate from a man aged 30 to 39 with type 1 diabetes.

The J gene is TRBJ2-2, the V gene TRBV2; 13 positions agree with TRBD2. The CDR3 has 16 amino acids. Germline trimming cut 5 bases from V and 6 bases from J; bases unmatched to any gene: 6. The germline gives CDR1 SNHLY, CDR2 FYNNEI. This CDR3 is CASSIRTSGSPGELFF. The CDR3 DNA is TGTGCCAGCAGTATACGGACTAGCGGGAGTCCCGGGGAGCTGTTTTTT.

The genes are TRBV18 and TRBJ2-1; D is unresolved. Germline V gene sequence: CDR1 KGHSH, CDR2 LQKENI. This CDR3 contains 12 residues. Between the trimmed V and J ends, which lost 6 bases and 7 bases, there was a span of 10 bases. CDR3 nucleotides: TGTGCCAGCTCCGTCATTGAGAATGAGCAGTTCTTC. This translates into CASSVIENEQFF.

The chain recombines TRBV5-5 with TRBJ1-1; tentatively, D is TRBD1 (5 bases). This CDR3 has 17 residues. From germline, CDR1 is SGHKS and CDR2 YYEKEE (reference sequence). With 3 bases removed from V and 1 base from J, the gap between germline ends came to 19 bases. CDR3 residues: CASSWGGSLGGNTEAFF. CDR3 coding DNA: TGTGCCAGCAGCTGGGGGGGGAGCCTTGGGGGGAACACTGAAGCTTTCTTT.

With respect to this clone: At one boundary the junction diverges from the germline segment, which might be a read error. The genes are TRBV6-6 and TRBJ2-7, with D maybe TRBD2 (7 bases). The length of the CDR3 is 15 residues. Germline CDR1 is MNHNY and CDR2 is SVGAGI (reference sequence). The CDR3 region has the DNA TGTGCCAGCAGAGGGGGGGCCCGCGGGGCCTACGAGCAGTGCTTC. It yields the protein CASRGGARGAYEQCF.

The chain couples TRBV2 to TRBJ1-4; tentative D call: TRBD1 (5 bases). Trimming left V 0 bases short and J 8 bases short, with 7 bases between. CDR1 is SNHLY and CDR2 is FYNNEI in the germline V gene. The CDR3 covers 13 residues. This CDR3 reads CASSEAEGEKLFF. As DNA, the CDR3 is TGTGCCAGCAGTGAAGCGGAGGGGGAAAAACTGTTTTTT.

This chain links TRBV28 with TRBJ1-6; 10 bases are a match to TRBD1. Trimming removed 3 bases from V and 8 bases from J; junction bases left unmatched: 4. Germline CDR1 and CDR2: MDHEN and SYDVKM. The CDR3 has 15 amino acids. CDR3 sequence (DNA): TGTGCCAGCAGTTTGCCCGGGACAGGGGATTCACCCCTCCACTTT. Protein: CASSLPGTGDSPLHF.

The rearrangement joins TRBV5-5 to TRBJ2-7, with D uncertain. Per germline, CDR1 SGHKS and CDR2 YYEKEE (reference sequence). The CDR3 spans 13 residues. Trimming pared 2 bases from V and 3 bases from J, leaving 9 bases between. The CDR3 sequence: CASSFSGNYEQYF. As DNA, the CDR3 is TGTGCCAGCAGCTTTTCAGGCAACTACGAGCAGTACTTC.

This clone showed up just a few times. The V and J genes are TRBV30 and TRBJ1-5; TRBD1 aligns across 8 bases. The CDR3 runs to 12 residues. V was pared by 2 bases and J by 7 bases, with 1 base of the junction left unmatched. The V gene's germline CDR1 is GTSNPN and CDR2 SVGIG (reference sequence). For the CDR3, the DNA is TGTGCCTGGAGTCCAGGGGGCCAGCCCCAGCATTTT. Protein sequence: CAWSPGGQPQHF.

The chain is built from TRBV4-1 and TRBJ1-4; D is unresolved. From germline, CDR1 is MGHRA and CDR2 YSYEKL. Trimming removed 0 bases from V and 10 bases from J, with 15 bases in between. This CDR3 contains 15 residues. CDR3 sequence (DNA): TGCGCCAGCAGCCAAGATGGCGGGGAGGTACGAAAACTGTTTTTT. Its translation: CASSQDGGEVRKLFF.

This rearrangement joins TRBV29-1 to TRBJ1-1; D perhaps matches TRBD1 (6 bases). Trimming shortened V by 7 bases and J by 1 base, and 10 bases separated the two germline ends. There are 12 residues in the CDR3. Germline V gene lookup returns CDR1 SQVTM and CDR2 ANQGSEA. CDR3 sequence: CSASDRNTEAFF. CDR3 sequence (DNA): TGCAGCGCCTCGGACAGGAACACTGAAGCTTTCTTT.

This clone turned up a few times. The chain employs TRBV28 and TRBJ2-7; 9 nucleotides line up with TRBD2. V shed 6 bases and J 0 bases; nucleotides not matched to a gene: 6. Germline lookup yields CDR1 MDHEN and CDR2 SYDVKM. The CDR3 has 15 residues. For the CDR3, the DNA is TGTGCCAGCAGCTCCGCGGGGGGGCCCTCCTACGAGCAGTACTTC. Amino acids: CASSSAGGPSYEQYF. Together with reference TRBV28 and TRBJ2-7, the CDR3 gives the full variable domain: DVKVTQSSRYLVKRTGEKVFLECVQDMDHENMFWYRQDPGLGLRLIYFSYDVKMKEKGDIPEGYSVSREKKERFSLILESASTNQTSMYLCASSSAGGPSYEQYFGPGTRLTVT.

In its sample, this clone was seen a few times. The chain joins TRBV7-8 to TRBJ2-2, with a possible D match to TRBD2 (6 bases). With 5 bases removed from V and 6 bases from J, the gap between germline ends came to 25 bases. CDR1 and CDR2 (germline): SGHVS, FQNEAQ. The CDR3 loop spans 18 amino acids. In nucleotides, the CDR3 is TGTGCCAGCAGCCCCCCCAGTACGGGCCCCGGGGGAGCCGGGGAGCTGTTTTTT. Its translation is CASSPPSTGPGGAGELFF. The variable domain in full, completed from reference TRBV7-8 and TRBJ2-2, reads GAGVSQSPRYKVAKRGQDVALRCDPISGHVSLFWYQQALGQGPEFLTYFQNEAQLDKSGLPSDRFFAERPEGSVSTLKIQRTQQEDSAVYLCASSPPSTGPGGAGELFFGEGSRLTVL.

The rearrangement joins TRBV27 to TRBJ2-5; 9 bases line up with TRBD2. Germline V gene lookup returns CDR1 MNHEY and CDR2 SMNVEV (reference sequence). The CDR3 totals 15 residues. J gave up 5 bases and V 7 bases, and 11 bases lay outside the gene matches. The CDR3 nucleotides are TGTGCCAGCAAAATGGCGGGAGGGCCCTGGGAGACCCAGTACTTC. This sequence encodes CASKMAGGPWETQYF.

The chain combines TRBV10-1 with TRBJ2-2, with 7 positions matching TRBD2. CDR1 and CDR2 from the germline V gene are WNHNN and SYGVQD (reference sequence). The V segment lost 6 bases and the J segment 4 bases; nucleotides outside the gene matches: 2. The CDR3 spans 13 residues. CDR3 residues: CASRSGTTGELFF. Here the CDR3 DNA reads TGCGCCAGCAGAAGCGGGACCACCGGGGAGCTGTTTTTT.

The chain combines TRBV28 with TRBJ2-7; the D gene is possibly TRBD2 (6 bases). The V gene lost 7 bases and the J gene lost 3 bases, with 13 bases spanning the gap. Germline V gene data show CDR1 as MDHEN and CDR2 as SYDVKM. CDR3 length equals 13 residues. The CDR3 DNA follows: TGTGCCAGCACGGCAGGGAGGAGCTACGAGCAGTACTTC. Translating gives CASTAGRSYEQYF.

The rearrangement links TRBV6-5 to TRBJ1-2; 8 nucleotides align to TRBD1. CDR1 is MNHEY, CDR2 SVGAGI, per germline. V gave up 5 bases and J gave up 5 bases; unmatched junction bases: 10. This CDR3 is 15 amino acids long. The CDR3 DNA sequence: TGTGCCAGCAGTACAGGGGGTACGACGAAATATGGCTACACCTTC. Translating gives CASSTGGTTKYGYTF.

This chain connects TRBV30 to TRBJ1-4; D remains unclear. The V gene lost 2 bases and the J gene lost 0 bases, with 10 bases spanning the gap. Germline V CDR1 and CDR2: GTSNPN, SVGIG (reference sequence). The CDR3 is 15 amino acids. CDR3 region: CAWSPGLATNEKLFF. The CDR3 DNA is TGTGCCTGGAGTCCCGGACTAGCAACTAATGAAAAACTGTTTTTT.

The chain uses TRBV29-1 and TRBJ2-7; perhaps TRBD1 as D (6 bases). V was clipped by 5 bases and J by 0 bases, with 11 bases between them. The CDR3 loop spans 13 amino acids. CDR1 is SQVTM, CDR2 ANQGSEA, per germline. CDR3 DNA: TGCAGCGTTTTACAGGGTTCCTCCTACGAGCAGTACTTC. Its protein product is CSVLQGSSYEQYF.

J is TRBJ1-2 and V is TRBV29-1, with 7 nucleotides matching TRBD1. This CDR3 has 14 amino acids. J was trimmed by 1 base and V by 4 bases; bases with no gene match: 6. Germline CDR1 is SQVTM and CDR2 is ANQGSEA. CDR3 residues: CSVVPGQSNYGYTF. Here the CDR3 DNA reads TGCAGCGTTGTGCCGGGACAGAGTAACTATGGCTACACCTTC.

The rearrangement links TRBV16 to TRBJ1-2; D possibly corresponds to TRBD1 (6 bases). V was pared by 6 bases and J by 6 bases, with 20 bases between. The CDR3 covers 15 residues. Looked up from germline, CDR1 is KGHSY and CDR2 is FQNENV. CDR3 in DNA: TGTGCCAGCAGTCCTCCTGACAGGTTAACGCATGGCTACACCTTC. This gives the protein CASSPPDRLTHGYTF.

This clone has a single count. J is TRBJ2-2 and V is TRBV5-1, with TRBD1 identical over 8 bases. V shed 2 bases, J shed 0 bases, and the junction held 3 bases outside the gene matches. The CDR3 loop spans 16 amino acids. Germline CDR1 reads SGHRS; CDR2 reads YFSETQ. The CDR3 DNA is TGCGCCAGCAGCTTTAGGGGACAGGCGAACACCGGGGAGCTGTTTTTT. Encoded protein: CASSFRGQANTGELFF. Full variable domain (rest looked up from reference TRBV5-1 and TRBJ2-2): KAGVTQTPRYLIKTRGQQVTLSCSPISGHRSVSWYQQTPGQGLQFLFEYFSETQRNKGNFPGRFSGRQFSNSRSEMNVSTLELGDSALYLCASSFRGQANTGELFFGEGSRLTVL.

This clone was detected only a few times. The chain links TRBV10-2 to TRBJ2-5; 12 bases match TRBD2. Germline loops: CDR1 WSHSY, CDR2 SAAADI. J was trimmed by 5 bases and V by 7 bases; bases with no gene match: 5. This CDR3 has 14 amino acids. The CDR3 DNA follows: TGCGCCAGCAAGACTAGCGGGGGTGGGGAGACCCAGTACTTC. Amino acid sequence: CASKTSGGGETQYF.

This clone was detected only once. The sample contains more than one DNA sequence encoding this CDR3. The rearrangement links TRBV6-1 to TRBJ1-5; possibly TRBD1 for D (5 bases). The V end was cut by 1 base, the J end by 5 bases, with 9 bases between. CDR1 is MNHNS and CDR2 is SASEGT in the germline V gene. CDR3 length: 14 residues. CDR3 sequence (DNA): TGTGCCAGCAGTGAAGGTGGGGACTATCAGCCCCAGCATTTT. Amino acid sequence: CASSEGGDYQPQHF.

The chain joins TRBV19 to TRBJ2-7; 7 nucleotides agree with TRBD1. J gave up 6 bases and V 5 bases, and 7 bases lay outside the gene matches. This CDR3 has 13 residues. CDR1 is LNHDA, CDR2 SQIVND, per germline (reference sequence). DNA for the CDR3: TGTGCCAGTAGTTCCCAACAGGGGCCCGAGCAGTACTTC. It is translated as CASSSQQGPEQYF. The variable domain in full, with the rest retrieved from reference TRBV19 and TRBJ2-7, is DGGITQSPKYLFRKEGQNVTLSCEQNLNHDAMYWYRQDPGQGLRLIYYSQIVNDFQKGDIAEGYSVSREKKESFPLTVTSAQKNPTAFYLCASSSQQGPEQYFGPGTRLTVT.

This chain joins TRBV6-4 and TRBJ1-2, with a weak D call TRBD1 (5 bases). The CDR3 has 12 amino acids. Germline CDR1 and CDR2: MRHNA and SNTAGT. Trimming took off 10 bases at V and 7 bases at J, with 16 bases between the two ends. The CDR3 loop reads CATREGHGGYTF. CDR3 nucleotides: TGTGCCACCAGGGAGGGGCACGGTGGCTACACCTTC.

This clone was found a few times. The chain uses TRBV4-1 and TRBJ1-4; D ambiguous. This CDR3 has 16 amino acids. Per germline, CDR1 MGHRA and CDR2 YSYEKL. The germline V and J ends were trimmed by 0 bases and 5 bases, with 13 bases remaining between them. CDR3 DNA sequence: TGCGCCAGCAGCCAAGATCTGACTACCCGAAATGAAAAACTGTTTTTT. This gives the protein CASSQDLTTRNEKLFF.

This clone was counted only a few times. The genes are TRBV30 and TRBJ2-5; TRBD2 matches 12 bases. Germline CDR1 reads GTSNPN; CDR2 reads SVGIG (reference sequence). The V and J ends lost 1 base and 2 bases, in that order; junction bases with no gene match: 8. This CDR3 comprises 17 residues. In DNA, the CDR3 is TGTGCCTGGAGTGGGCTAGCGGGGGGGCAAGAGCAAGAGACCCAGTACTTC. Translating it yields CAWSGLAGGQEQETQYF. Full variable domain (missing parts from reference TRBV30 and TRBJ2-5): SQTIHQWPATLVQPVGSPLSLECTVEGTSNPNLYWYRQAAGRGLQLLFYSVGIGQISSEVPQNLSASRPQDRQFILSSKKLLLSDSGFYLCAWSGLAGGQEQETQYFGPGTRLLVL.

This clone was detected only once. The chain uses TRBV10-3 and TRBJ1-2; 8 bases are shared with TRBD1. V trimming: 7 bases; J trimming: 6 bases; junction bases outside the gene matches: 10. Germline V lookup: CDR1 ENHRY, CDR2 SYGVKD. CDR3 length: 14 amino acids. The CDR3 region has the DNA TGTGCCATCACTGACAGGGGAAGGATTGATGGCTACACCTTC. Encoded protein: CAITDRGRIDGYTF.

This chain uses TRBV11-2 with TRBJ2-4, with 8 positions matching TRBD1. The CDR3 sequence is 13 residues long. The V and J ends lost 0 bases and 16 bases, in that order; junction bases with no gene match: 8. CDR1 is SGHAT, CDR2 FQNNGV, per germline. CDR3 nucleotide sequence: TGTGCCAGCAGCTTAGAGAGGACAGGGAGGAGATACTTC. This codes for CASSLERTGRRYF.

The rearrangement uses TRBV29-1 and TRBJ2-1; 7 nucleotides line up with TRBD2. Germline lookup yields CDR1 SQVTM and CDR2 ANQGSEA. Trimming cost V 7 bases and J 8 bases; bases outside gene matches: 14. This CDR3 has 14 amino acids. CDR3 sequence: CSEIGGHRGDEQFF. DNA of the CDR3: TGCAGCGAAATAGGAGGACATCGGGGGGATGAGCAGTTCTTC.